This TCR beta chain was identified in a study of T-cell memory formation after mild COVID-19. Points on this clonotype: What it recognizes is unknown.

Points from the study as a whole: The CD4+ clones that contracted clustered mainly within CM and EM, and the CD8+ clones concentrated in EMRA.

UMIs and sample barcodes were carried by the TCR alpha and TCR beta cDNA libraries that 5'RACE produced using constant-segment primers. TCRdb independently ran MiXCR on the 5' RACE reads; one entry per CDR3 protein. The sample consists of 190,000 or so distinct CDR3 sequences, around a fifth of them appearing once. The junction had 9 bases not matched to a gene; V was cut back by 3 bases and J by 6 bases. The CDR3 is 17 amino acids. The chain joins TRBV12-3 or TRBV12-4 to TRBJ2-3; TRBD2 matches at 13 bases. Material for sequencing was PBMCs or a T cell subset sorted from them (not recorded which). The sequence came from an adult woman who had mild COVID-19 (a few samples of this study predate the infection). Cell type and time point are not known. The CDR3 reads CASSLIGLAGEGDTQYF. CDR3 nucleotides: TGTGCCAGCAGTTTGATTGGACTAGCGGGGGAGGGGGATACGCAGTATTTT.